This T cell receptor beta chain comes out of a study of shared clonotypes between healthy human individuals. Study observations and caveats: Tissues were not sampled, only blood, and their repertoires likely differ.

The CDR3 extends over 15 amino acids. The junction had 8 bases not matched to a gene; V was cut back by 4 bases and J by 7 bases. The germline V gene encodes CDR1 SGHRS and CDR2 YFSETQ. Sorted-subset replicate PCR reactions were performed with 150 to 200 ng DNA, corresponding to roughly 29,000 T cell genomes. Here immunoSEQ multiplex PCR was the method, and the copy in TCRdb shows in-frame clones only, minus some. Altogether just over 2,000,000 clones are present, about 95% being singletons, with the ten largest covering about 1.1%. Naive CD8 cells lacked CD45RO, underwent positive selection for CCR7 and left out terminally differentiated effector memory CD45RA+ cells. Recent acute infections and vaccinations were absent in the healthy HIV-negative adult donors. All the donors were Caucasian adults who lived in Nashville, Tennessee. Of note for this clone: Its antigen remains unidentified.

The J gene is TRBJ2-5, the V gene TRBV5-1, with TRBD2 matching 12 bases. Sample: naive CD8+ T cells sorted from blood. The source is a young man in good health. The CDR3 loop reads CASSTALAGGGTQYF. The CDR3 nucleotides read TGCGCCAGCAGCACCGCACTAGCGGGAGGCGGGACCCAGTACTTC.